This T cell receptor beta chain was profiled in a study of T cells in localized non-small cell lung cancer. Profiling relied on immunoSEQ multiplex PCR, and the TCRdb table lists in-frame clones only, not all of them. Of 60,000 to 65,000 clones detected, roughly 90% appear once; the ten largest clones hold approximately 2%. Findings and caveats of the study: Greater blood T cell density accompanied longer overall survival. Uninvolved adjacent lung showed the highest T cell clonality, exceeding tumor.

The CDR3 covers 14 residues. Germline-derived CDR1 and CDR2 are SGHTA and FQGTGA. J was trimmed by 7 bases and V by 6 bases; bases with no gene match: 6. With respect to this clone: What it binds is not known.

The chain links TRBV7-3 to TRBJ2-2; 9 bases are shared with TRBD2. This sequence originates from a woman aged 35-75 years with stage I lung adenocarcinoma. The source material was peripheral blood, sampled before any cancer treatment. The CDR3 region is CASRQLAGGGELFF. The CDR3 nucleotides are TGTGCCAGCAGACAACTAGCGGGTGGCGGGGAGCTGTTTTTT. Looking up the rest from reference TRBV7-3 and TRBJ2-2 gives the full variable domain: GAGVSQTPSNKVTEKGKYVELRCDPISGHTALYWYRQSLGQGPEFLIYFQGTGAADDSGLPNDRFFAVRPEGSVSTLKIQRTERGDSAVYLCASRQLAGGGELFFGEGSRLTVL.